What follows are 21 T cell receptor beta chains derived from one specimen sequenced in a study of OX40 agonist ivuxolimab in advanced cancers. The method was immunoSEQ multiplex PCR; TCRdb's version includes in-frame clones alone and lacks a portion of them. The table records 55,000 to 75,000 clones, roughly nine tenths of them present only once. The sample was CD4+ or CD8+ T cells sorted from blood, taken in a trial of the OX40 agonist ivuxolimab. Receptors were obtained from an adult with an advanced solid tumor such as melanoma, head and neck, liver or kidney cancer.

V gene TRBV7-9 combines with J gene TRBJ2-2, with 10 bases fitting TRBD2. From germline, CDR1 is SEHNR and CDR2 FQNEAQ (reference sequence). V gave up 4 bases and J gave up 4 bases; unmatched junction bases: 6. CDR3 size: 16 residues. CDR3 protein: CASSSLAGAITGELFF. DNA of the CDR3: TGTGCCAGCAGCTCGCTAGCGGGAGCCATCACCGGGGAGCTGTTTTTT.

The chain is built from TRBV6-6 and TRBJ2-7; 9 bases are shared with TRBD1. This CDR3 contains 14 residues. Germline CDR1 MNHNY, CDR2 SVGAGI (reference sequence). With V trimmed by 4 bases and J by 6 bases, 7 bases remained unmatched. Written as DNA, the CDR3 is TGTGCCAGCAGTTCTCCAGGACAGGGGATCGAGCAGTACTTC. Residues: CASSSPGQGIEQYF.

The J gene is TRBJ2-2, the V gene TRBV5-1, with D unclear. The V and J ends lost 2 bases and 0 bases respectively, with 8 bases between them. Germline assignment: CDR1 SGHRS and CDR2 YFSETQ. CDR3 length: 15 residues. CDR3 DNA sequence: TGCGCCAGCAGCTTTAGGGAAGCGAACACCGGGGAGCTGTTTTTT. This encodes CASSFREANTGELFF.

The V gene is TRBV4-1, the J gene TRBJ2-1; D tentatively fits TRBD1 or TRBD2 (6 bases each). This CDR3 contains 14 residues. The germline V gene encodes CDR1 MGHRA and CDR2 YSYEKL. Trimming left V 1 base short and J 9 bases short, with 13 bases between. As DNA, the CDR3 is TGCGCCAGCAGCCAAGTAGGGAAGGGGGGTGAGCAGTTCTTC. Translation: CASSQVGKGGEQFF.

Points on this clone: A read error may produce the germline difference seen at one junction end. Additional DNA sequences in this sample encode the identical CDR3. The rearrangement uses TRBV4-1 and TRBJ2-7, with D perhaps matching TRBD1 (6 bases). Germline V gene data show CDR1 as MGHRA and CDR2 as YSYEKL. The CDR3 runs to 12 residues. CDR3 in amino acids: CASSQGTDNLAF. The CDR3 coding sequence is TGCGCCAGCAGCCAAGGGACAGACAACTTAGCCTTC.

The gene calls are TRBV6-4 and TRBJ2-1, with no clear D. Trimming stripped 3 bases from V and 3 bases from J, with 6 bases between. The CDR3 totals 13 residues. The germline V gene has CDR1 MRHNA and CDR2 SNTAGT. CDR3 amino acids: CASSDGDYNEQFF. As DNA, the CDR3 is TGTGCCAGCAGTGATGGAGACTACAATGAGCAGTTCTTC.

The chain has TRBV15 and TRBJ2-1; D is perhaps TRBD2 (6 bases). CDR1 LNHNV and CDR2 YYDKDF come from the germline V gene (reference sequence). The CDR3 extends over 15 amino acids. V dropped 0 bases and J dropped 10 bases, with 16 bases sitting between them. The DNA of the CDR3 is TGTGCCACCAGCAGAGAGACTGGGTTCGCGGGAGAGCAGTTCTTC. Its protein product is CATSRETGFAGEQFF.

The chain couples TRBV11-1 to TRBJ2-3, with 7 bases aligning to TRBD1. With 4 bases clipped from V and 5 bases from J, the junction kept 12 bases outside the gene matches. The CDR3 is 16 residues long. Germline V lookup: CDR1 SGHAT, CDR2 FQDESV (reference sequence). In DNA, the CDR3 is TGTGCCAGCAGCTCCTCCCGACAGGGTGTCTTAGATACGCAGTATTTT. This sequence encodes CASSSSRQGVLDTQYF.

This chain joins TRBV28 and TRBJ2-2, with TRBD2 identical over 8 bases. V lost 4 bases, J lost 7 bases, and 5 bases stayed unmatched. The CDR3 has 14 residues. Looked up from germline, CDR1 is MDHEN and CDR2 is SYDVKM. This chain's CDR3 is CASSSRLAHGELFF. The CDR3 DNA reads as TGTGCCAGCAGTTCAAGACTAGCGCACGGGGAGCTGTTTTTT.

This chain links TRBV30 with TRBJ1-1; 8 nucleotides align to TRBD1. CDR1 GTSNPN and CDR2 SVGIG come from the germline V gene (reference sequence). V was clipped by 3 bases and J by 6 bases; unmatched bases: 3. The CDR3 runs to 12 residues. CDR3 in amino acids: CAWRGQGSEAFF. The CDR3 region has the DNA TGTGCCTGGAGAGGACAGGGTTCTGAAGCTTTCTTT.

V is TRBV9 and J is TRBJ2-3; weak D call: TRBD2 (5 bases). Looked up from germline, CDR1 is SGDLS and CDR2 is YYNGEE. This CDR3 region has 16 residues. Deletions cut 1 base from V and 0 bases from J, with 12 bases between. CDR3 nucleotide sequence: TGTGCCAGCAGCGTATACGGGAACCCTAGCACAGATACGCAGTATTTT. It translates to CASSVYGNPSTDTQYF.

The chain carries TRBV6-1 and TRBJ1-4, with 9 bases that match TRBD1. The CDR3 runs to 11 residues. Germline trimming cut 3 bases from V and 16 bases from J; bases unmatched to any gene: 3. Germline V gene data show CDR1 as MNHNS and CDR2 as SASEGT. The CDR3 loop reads CASSDSGQGFF. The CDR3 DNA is TGTGCCAGCAGTGACTCGGGACAGGGGTTTTTT.

The CDR3 DNA sequence: TGTGCCAGCAGCTTGCCAGGGGGGGACACCGGGGAGCTGTTTTTT. Its translation: CASSLPGGDTGELFF. The V gene is TRBV5-6, the J gene TRBJ2-2; possibly TRBD1 or TRBD2 for D (7 bases each). V lost 1 base and J lost 3, with 10 bases in between. The germline CDR1 and CDR2 sequences are SGHDT and YYEEEE. This CDR3 comprises 15 residues.

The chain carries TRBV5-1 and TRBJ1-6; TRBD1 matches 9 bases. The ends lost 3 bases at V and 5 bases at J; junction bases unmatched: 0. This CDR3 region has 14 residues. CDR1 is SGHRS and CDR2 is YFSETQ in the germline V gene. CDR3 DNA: TGCGCCAGCAGCTGGACAGGGGATAATTCACCCCTCCACTTT. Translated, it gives CASSWTGDNSPLHF.

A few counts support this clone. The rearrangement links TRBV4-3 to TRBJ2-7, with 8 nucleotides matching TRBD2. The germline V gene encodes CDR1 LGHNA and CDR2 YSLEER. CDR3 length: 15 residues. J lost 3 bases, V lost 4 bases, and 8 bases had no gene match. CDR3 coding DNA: TGCGCCAGCAGCCGAGTAGCGGGATTGATCTACGAGCAGTACTTC. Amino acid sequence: CASSRVAGLIYEQYF.

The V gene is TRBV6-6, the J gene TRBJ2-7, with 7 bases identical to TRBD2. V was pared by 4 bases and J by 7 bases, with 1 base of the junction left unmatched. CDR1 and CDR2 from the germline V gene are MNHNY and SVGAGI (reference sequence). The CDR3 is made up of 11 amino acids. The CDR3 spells CASSWGGEQYF. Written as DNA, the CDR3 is TGTGCCAGCAGTTGGGGGGGTGAGCAGTACTTC.

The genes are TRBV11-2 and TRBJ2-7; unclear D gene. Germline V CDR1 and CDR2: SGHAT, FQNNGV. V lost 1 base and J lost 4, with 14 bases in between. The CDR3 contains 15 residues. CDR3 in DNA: TGTGCCAGCAGCTTAGGAGCAGGAGCCTTTTACGAGCAGTACTTC. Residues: CASSLGAGAFYEQYF.

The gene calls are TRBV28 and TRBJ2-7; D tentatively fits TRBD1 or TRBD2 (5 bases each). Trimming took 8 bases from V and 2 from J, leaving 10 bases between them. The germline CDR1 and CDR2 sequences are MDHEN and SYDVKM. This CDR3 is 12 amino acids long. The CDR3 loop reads CASRDVPYEQYF. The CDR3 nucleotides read TGTGCCAGCCGGGACGTTCCCTACGAGCAGTACTTC.

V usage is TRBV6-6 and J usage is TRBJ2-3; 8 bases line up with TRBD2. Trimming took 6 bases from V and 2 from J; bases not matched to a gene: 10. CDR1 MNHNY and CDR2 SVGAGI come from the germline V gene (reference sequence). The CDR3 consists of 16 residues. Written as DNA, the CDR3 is TGTGCCAGCAGCCCCGTTGGTAGCGGGGCCACAGATACGCAGTATTTT. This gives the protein CASSPVGSGATDTQYF.

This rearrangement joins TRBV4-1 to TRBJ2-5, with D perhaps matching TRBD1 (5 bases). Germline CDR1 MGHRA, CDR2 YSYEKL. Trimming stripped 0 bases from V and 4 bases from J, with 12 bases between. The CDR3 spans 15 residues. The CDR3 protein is CASSQDGREAETQYF. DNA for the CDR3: TGCGCCAGCAGCCAAGATGGCAGGGAAGCAGAGACCCAGTACTTC.

Here the CDR3 reads CASSLSGRAQGQFF. The CDR3 region has the DNA TGTGCCAGCAGCCTTAGCGGGAGGGCCCAGGGGCAGTTCTTC. The chain recombines TRBV28 with TRBJ2-1; 11 nucleotides line up with TRBD2. Germline CDR1 MDHEN, CDR2 SYDVKM. This CDR3 contains 14 residues. The trim removed 6 bases at V and 12 bases at J, leaving 10 bases unmatched.